The source of this T cell receptor beta chain is a study of blood T cell repertoires in COVID-19. Looking at the study overall: The cDNA or gDNA used as material had been derived from T cells, B-cell-depleted T cells, or PBMCs.

Method: immunoSEQ multiplex PCR; TCRdb's copy keeps in-frame clones and lacks some. The sample has around 84,000 clones; around 90% are singletons. The receptor's source is a man older than 75 with active or convalescent COVID-19. Sequencing was carried out using peripheral blood.

The CDR3 nucleotides are TGTGCCAGCAGTTATAGGACAGGGGCGAATCAGCCCCAGCATTTT. Translated, it gives CASSYRTGANQPQHF. The chain joins TRBV6-6 to TRBJ1-5, with 9 bases that match TRBD1. This CDR3 has 15 amino acids. The germline gives CDR1 MNHNY, CDR2 SVGAGI (reference sequence). With V trimmed by 3 bases and J by 4 bases, 4 bases remained unmatched.